These 31 T cell receptor beta chains originate from one sample sequenced in a study of T cell responses to AZD1222 COVID-19 vaccine listed by TCRdb under 2021. The library came from the immunoSEQ multiplex PCR assay. Not all clones reach the TCRdb copy of this immuneACCESS table, which keeps in-frame sequences only. Checked studies attribute under half of the gap to unresolved V genes and leave the rest unexplained. The table for this sample lists 110,000 or so clones; approximately 87% of them were counted only once. Clones ranked in the top ten supply 4.4% of the sample. The time point label, as the study defines it: about 28 days (+/-7) after the second vaccine dose. The sequences come from peripheral blood, collected 28 days after the second AZD1222 dose. All receptors come from an adult who received the AZD1222 COVID-19 vaccine.

In this sample, this clone turned up a few times. V usage is TRBV24-1 and J usage is TRBJ2-3, with D perhaps matching TRBD1 (5 bases). The ends were cut back, 1 base at V and 3 bases at J, with 10 bases in the middle. The CDR3 is made up of 15 amino acids. Germline loops: CDR1 KGHDR, CDR2 SFDVKD. CDR3 coding DNA: TGTGCCACCAGTGATTTCACAGGTTGGACAGATACGCAGTATTTT. Protein: CATSDFTGWTDTQYF.

This clone was seen only a few times. The rearrangement uses TRBV6-5 and TRBJ2-2; D call uncertain. V was clipped by 7 bases and J by 1 base, with 13 bases between them. Germline V CDR1 and CDR2: MNHEY, SVGAGI. This CDR3 region has 15 residues. CDR3 region: CASTLGPQNTGELFF. The CDR3 nucleotides read TGTGCCAGCACTTTAGGCCCCCAGAACACCGGGGAGCTGTTTTTT.

The sample holds one count of this clone. The gene calls are TRBV6-2 or TRBV6-3 and TRBJ1-5; D unclear. This CDR3 contains 16 residues. The V and J ends lost 2 bases and 1 base respectively, with 12 bases between them. Germline loops: CDR1 MNHEY, CDR2 SVGEGT. CDR3 in amino acids: CASSYIRFGSNQPQHF. In DNA form, the CDR3 reads TGTGCCAGCAGTTACATCAGATTTGGAAGCAATCAGCCCCAGCATTTT.

The chain uses TRBV28 and TRBJ2-3, with TRBD2 identical over 11 bases. The V segment lost 6 bases and the J segment 8 bases; nucleotides outside the gene matches: 10. The CDR3 has 15 amino acids. Looked up from germline, CDR1 is MDHEN and CDR2 is SYDVKM. Here the CDR3 reads CASSGTSGSLATQYF. CDR3 sequence (DNA): TGTGCCAGCAGCGGTACTAGCGGGAGTCTAGCTACGCAGTATTTT.

This chain uses TRBV5-1 with TRBJ1-1, with TRBD1 matching over 9 bases. Looked up from germline, CDR1 is SGHRS and CDR2 is YFSETQ. V was clipped by 3 bases and J by 3 bases; unmatched bases: 6. The CDR3 covers 15 residues. The CDR3: CASSSGQGLYTEAFF. CDR3 nucleotide sequence: TGCGCCAGCAGCTCTGGACAGGGGCTTTACACTGAAGCTTTCTTT.

Written as DNA, the CDR3 is TGTGCCAGCAGCTTAGTCCCAGGGGGCCCTACCGGGGAGCTGTTTTTT. Protein product: CASSLVPGGPTGELFF. The chain joins TRBV7-9 to TRBJ2-2; 8 bases align to TRBD1. V lost 1 base to trimming and J lost 5 bases; unmatched junction nucleotides: 6. The CDR3 is 16 residues long. Germline values: CDR1 SEHNR, CDR2 FQNEAQ (reference sequence).

V usage is TRBV4-3 and J usage is TRBJ1-2, with D tentatively TRBD1 (5 bases). The CDR3 covers 14 residues. Trimming shortened V by 5 bases and J by 8 bases, and 18 bases separated the two germline ends. Germline assignment: CDR1 LGHNA and CDR2 YSLEER. For the CDR3, the DNA is TGCGCCAGCAGCTTGGAGGGGAAAGGGTACGGCTACACCTTC. Encoded protein: CASSLEGKGYGYTF.

V usage is TRBV2 and J usage is TRBJ1-2; D is undetermined. Germline values: CDR1 SNHLY, CDR2 FYNNEI. There are 11 residues in the CDR3. Between the trimmed V and J ends, which lost 3 bases and 2 bases, there was a span of 1 base. The CDR3 protein is CASSENYGYTF. In nucleotides, the CDR3 is TGTGCCAGCAGTGAGAACTATGGCTACACCTTC. The full variable domain, its missing parts supplied by reference TRBV2 and TRBJ1-2, is EPEVTQTPSHQVTQMGQEVILRCVPISNHLYFYWYRQILGQKVEFLVSFYNNEISEKSEIFDDQFSVERPDGSNFTLKIRSTKLEDSAMYFCASSENYGYTFGSGTRLTVV.

This clone showed up many times. The chain has TRBV15 and TRBJ1-5, with D possibly TRBD1 on 5 matching bases. The germline V gene encodes CDR1 LNHNV and CDR2 YYDKDF (reference sequence). The CDR3 loop spans 15 amino acids. V lost 0 bases and J 6 bases, leaving 12 bases between the germline ends. CDR3 DNA sequence: TGTGCCACCAGCAGAGATTTCAGGGAGGGTCAGCCCCAGCATTTT. Its translation: CATSRDFREGQPQHF.

The genes are TRBV18 and TRBJ1-1; D is unresolved. CDR1 is KGHSH, CDR2 LQKENI, per germline. V was pared by 3 bases and J by 1 base, with 12 bases between. CDR3 length: 15 residues. The CDR3 DNA reads as TGTGCCAGCTCACCCGATGGCAGATCGAACACTGAAGCTTTCTTT. Amino acid sequence: CASSPDGRSNTEAFF.

This sequence joins TRBV18 and TRBJ2-1; D remains ambiguous. V dropped 5 bases and J dropped 8 bases, with 13 bases sitting between them. CDR3 length: 13 amino acids. Germline V gives CDR1 KGHSH, CDR2 LQKENI. CDR3: CASSALPFDEQFF. The CDR3 DNA follows: TGTGCCAGCTCAGCATTACCGTTTGATGAGCAGTTCTTC.

The V and J genes are TRBV25-1 and TRBJ2-5; 7 nucleotides align to TRBD2. This CDR3 has 14 amino acids. J gave up 5 bases and V 5 bases, and 8 bases lay outside the gene matches. Germline CDR1 and CDR2: MGHDK and SYGVNS. In DNA, the CDR3 is TGTGCCAGCAGTTGGGGAGCGGGAACGGAGACCCAGTACTTC. Translation: CASSWGAGTETQYF.

V and J are TRBV27 and TRBJ2-2; 8 bases line up with TRBD1. J gave up 8 bases and V 7 bases, and 15 bases lay outside the gene matches. CDR1 and CDR2 from the germline V gene are MNHEY and SMNVEV (reference sequence). The length of the CDR3 is 16 residues. The CDR3 here is CASNHSGQGETGELFF. The CDR3 DNA reads TGTGCCAGCAACCATTCCGGACAGGGCGAGACTGGGGAGCTGTTTTTT.

The rearrangement links TRBV30 to TRBJ2-6; 9 bases map to TRBD1. CDR1 and CDR2 from the germline V gene are GTSNPN and SVGIG (reference sequence). The CDR3 runs 17 residues. V was pared by 3 bases and J by 0 bases, with 6 bases of the junction left unmatched. DNA for the CDR3: TGTGCCTGGAGGGGACAGGGATTATACTCTGGGGCCAACGTCCTGACTTTC. Its protein is CAWRGQGLYSGANVLTF.

CDR3 protein: CASANRNYGYTF. CDR3 sequence (DNA): TGTGCCAGCGCCAACAGAAACTATGGCTACACCTTC. The chain joins TRBV3-1 (or the pseudogene TRBV3-2) to TRBJ1-2; D unresolved. V lost 8 bases and J lost 2, with 9 bases in between. Germline assignment: CDR1 LGHDT and CDR2 YNNKEL (reference sequence). The CDR3 is 12 residues long.

This clone turned up a few times. The gene calls are TRBV28 and TRBJ1-2, with D possibly TRBD1 on 5 matching bases. This CDR3 has 15 residues. CDR1 MDHEN and CDR2 SYDVKM come from the germline V gene. Trimming took off 6 bases at V and 4 bases at J, with 18 bases between the two ends. The CDR3 bases are TGTGCCAGCAGGTTCAGTCGACAGACATTCTATGGCTACACCTTC. Translated, it gives CASRFSRQTFYGYTF.

This rearrangement joins TRBV29-1 to TRBJ1-5; D gene unclear. Trimming took off 0 bases at V and 6 bases at J, with 9 bases between the two ends. Germline CDR1 is SQVTM and CDR2 is ANQGSEA. This CDR3 comprises 13 residues. The CDR3 coding sequence is TGCAGCGTTGAAGACTCCGAGGGTCAGCCCCAGCATTTT. Translation gives CSVEDSEGQPQHF.

The CDR3 sequence is CATSGGTSGSVDEQFF. CDR3 coding DNA: TGTGCCACCAGCGGAGGTACTAGCGGGAGCGTCGATGAGCAGTTCTTC. The J gene is TRBJ2-1, the V gene TRBV15, with 11 positions matching TRBD2. Germline CDR1 is LNHNV and CDR2 is YYDKDF (reference sequence). CDR3 length: 16 residues. Trimming removed 5 bases from V and 8 bases from J; junction bases left unmatched: 11. The whole variable domain, filled in from reference TRBV15 and TRBJ2-1, reads DAMVIQNPRYQVTQFGKPVTLSCSQTLNHNVMYWYQQKSSQAPKLLFHYYDKDFNNEADTPDNFQSRRPNTSFCFLDIRSPGLGDTAMYLCATSGGTSGSVDEQFFGPGTRLTVL.

This CDR3 reads CASSLNEAGVGTEAFF. The CDR3 bases are TGCGCCAGCAGCTTGAATGAGGCAGGGGTGGGCACTGAAGCTTTCTTT. The chain has TRBV5-1 and TRBJ1-1, with D tentatively TRBD1 (6 bases). Germline V lookup: CDR1 SGHRS, CDR2 YFSETQ. The germline V and J ends were trimmed by 1 base and 4 bases, with 17 bases remaining between them. This CDR3 is built from 16 residues.

The rearrangement links TRBV9 to TRBJ2-1; possibly TRBD2 for D (6 bases). Trimming stripped 3 bases from V and 2 bases from J, with 15 bases between. The CDR3 is 16 residues long. Germline CDR1 reads SGDLS; CDR2 reads YYNGEE. CDR3 loop: CASSAPLSGAYNEQFF. The CDR3 DNA reads TGTGCCAGCAGCGCGCCCCTTAGCGGAGCCTACAATGAGCAGTTCTTC.

The chain couples TRBV7-9 to TRBJ1-1; 9 bases match TRBD1. J lost 1 base, V lost 5 bases, and 8 bases had no gene match. Germline-derived CDR1 and CDR2 are SEHNR and FQNEAQ (reference sequence). This CDR3 is built from 16 residues. The CDR3 loop reads CASSTTGGAANTEAFF. The CDR3 DNA is TGTGCCAGCAGCACTACAGGGGGCGCGGCGAACACTGAAGCTTTCTTT.

In its sample, this clone was seen once. This chain uses TRBV4-3 with TRBJ2-1; TRBD2 might be the D (6 bases). The CDR3 totals 14 residues. The V and J ends lost 1 base and 9 bases respectively, with 13 bases between them. CDR1 LGHNA and CDR2 YSLEER come from the germline V gene. CDR3 in amino acids: CASSQGREPSEQFF. Written as DNA, the CDR3 is TGCGCCAGCAGCCAAGGACGGGAGCCTAGTGAGCAGTTCTTC.

The chain employs TRBV6-5 and TRBJ1-2; the match to TRBD1 covers 7 bases. The CDR3 length is 14 residues. Germline V lookup: CDR1 MNHEY, CDR2 SVGAGI. Trimming cost V 7 bases and J 5 bases; bases outside gene matches: 10. The CDR3 DNA sequence: TGTGCCAGCAAGGATGAGGGGGCGAGATATGGCTACACCTTC. This gives the protein CASKDEGARYGYTF.

A few counts support this clone. The V and J genes are TRBV3-1 (or the pseudogene TRBV3-2) and TRBJ1-1, with D tentatively TRBD1 (5 bases). V was trimmed by 4 bases and J by 0 bases, leaving 21 bases between them. The germline V gene encodes CDR1 LGHDT and CDR2 YNNKEL (reference sequence). The CDR3 extends over 18 amino acids. The CDR3 region has the DNA TGTGCCAGCAGCCGCCAGAGGGGACGGGGGTACATGAACACTGAAGCTTTCTTT. The encoded protein is CASSRQRGRGYMNTEAFF.

The genes are TRBV30 and TRBJ1-5; no firm D call. CDR1 is GTSNPN, CDR2 SVGIG, per germline (reference sequence). This CDR3 has 13 amino acids. The V and J ends lost 5 bases and 0 bases respectively, with 8 bases between them. In DNA, the CDR3 is TGTGCCTGGGCCCGGGGTAGCAATCAGCCCCAGCATTTT. Its protein is CAWARGSNQPQHF. Using reference TRBV30 and TRBJ1-5 for the parts outside the CDR3, the full variable domain is SQTIHQWPATLVQPVGSPLSLECTVEGTSNPNLYWYRQAAGRGLQLLFYSVGIGQISSEVPQNLSASRPQDRQFILSSKKLLLSDSGFYLCAWARGSNQPQHFGDGTRLSIL.

This clone was observed once. The chain has TRBV24-1 and TRBJ2-7; D may match TRBD1 or TRBD2 (6 bases each). The germline V gene has CDR1 KGHDR and CDR2 SFDVKD. The V end was cut by 9 bases, the J end by 6 bases, with 14 bases between. This CDR3 spans 12 amino acids. CDR3 DNA sequence: TGTGCCACCTCGGAGGGGGAAACCGAGCAGTACTTC. It is translated as CATSEGETEQYF.

This chain joins TRBV6-5 and TRBJ1-3, with no clear D. Germline V gives CDR1 MNHEY, CDR2 SVGAGI. V lost 0 bases and J lost 0, with 9 bases in between. There are 16 residues in the CDR3. CDR3 bases: TGTGCCAGCAGTTACTCGCGCGCGAGCTCTGGAAACACCATATATTTT. This gives the protein CASSYSRASSGNTIYF.

The chain joins TRBV28 to TRBJ1-1; D unclear. The germline V gene encodes CDR1 MDHEN and CDR2 SYDVKM. Trimming removed 3 bases at V and 5 bases at J, with 4 bases between. The CDR3 totals 11 residues. The CDR3 here is CASSFRTEAFF. The DNA of the CDR3 is TGTGCCAGCAGTTTTCGGACTGAAGCTTTCTTT.

The chain uses TRBV5-4 and TRBJ1-2, with D unclear. V lost 0 bases and J 8 bases, leaving 11 bases between the germline ends. The CDR3 sequence is 13 residues long. Germline lookup yields CDR1 SGHNT and CDR2 YYREEE (reference sequence). For the CDR3, the DNA is TGTGCCAGCAGCTTGGAAGGGAAAAAAGGCTACACCTTC. This sequence encodes CASSLEGKKGYTF.

V and J are TRBV12-3 or TRBV12-4 and TRBJ2-7; D is undetermined. V was clipped by 3 bases and J by 3 bases, with 6 bases between them. The CDR3 has 12 amino acids. CDR3 in amino acids: CASSFSHYEQYF. DNA for the CDR3: TGTGCCAGCAGTTTTTCACACTACGAGCAGTACTTC.

V is TRBV6-5 and J is TRBJ1-6; 9 nucleotides match TRBD1. Germline CDR1 reads MNHEY; CDR2 reads SVGAGI. J gave up 7 bases and V 2 bases, and 3 bases lay outside the gene matches. The CDR3 covers 15 residues. CDR3: CASSYRQGGNSPLHF. As DNA, the CDR3 is TGTGCCAGCAGTTACAGACAGGGGGGGAATTCACCCCTCCACTTT.